The source of this TCR beta chain is a study of beta chain features in type 1 diabetes. The authors reverse transcribed all of the isolated RNA, so sequencing captured expressed TCRB transcripts. Generated by immunoSEQ multiplex PCR, the TCRdb table keeps only in-frame clones and is missing some. The sample carries about 180,000 clones, about 12% recorded once. There was one heparinised blood draw per donor, averaging around 120 mL. V dropped 6 bases and J dropped 1 base, with 12 bases sitting between them. This CDR3 comprises 14 residues. Germline CDR1 MNHEY, CDR2 SVGAGI. This clonotype was sampled from a woman younger than 30 in good health. The sequenced material came from central memory CD4+ T cells from blood. The chain recombines TRBV6-5 with TRBJ1-1; the D is unclear. The CDR3 loop is CASSHPRWNTEAFF. DNA for the CDR3: TGTGCCAGCAGCCACCCCCGGTGGAACACTGAAGCTTTCTTT.